These 4 T cell receptor beta chains originate from one sample sequenced in a study of T cells in Graves' hyperthyroidism and ophthalmopathy. RNA transcripts served as the template for amplifying TCR beta CDR3 regions. The HTBI primer set served for first-round RT-PCR of the TCR CDR3. One entry per CDR3 protein results from TCRdb running MiXCR on the multiplex PCR reads. The data show more than 450,000 distinct CDR3 sequences, with approximately 15% seen just once and about 14% held by the top ten. Sample: blood. These receptors all stem from a woman aged 40 to 55 with Graves' hyperthyroidism.

This clonotype was counted many times. The V call is TRBV7-2, the J call TRBJ2-7; no definite D call. V lost 0 bases, J lost 0 bases, and 9 bases lay in between. There are 15 residues in the CDR3. Germline V gene lookup returns CDR1 SGHTA and CDR2 FQGNSA. As DNA, the CDR3 is TGTGCCAGCAGCTTAGCCGGGTCGAGCTCCTACGAGCAGTACTTC. Translated: CASSLAGSSSYEQYF.

This clonotype came up many times. The chain joins TRBV6-1 to TRBJ1-2, with D maybe TRBD1 (5 bases). The CDR3 has 16 residues. V was pared by 5 bases and J by 1 base, with 17 bases between. CDR1 and CDR2 from the germline V gene are MNHNS and SASEGT. The CDR3 loop reads CASSNRPGVLNYGYTF. CDR3 bases: TGTGCCAGCAGTAATCGGCCGGGGGTTCTTAACTATGGCTACACCTTC.

The rearrangement joins TRBV2 to TRBJ2-4; D call uncertain. Germline assignment: CDR1 SNHLY and CDR2 FYNNEI. With 5 bases removed from V and 5 bases from J, the gap between germline ends came to 13 bases. This CDR3 region has 14 residues. CDR3 in amino acids: CASSKDGPQNIQYF. As DNA, the CDR3 is TGTGCCAGCAGTAAGGACGGGCCCCAAAACATTCAGTACTTC.

This clonotype was found many times. J is TRBJ1-1 and V is TRBV5-1; 7 nucleotides match TRBD1. The CDR3 sequence is 14 residues long. Germline V gene data show CDR1 as SGHRS and CDR2 as YFSETQ. V lost 4 bases, J lost 5 bases, and 8 bases stayed unmatched. This CDR3 reads CASSQGGGGTEAFF. CDR3 nucleotides: TGCGCCAGCAGCCAGGGGGGAGGTGGAACTGAAGCTTTCTTT.